This T cell receptor (beta chain) emerged from a study of shared clonotypes between healthy human individuals. General study points: Estimated clonotype richness was generally higher in naive than memory subsets. Shared clonotypes: approximately 5.3% naive CD4, roughly 4% naive CD8, over 2% memory CD4, over 0.3% memory CD8.

Samples underwent the assay at deep level. Every subset's genomic DNA went evenly onto several immunoSEQ plates. Repertoires were generated with immunoSEQ multiplex PCR, while TCRdb's copy carries only in-frame clones and drops some. The repertoire holds 1,100,000 or so clones, around three quarters seen once, with approximately 0.5% in the top ten. As concerns this clone: What it recognizes is unknown.

With 8 bases removed from V and 8 bases from J, the gap between germline ends came to 18 bases. The CDR3 runs 13 residues. Per germline, CDR1 SGHTA and CDR2 FQGNSA. The chain couples TRBV7-2 to TRBJ1-2; no reliable D call. Source material: memory CD4+ T cells from PBMCs. Subset of the sample: CD45RA-negative fraction. The source of this sequence is a young man in good health. Some clones in this sample may be carry-over from other donors' samples. The CDR3 DNA sequence: TGTGCCAGCGCCTTCACCGGGGTCCGAGGCTACACCTTC. Translation gives CASAFTGVRGYTF.